This entry is about one T cell receptor beta chain. In the original processing: The assay estimated nucleated cells by amplifying reference gene primers. This table comes from immunoSEQ multiplex PCR, and its TCRdb copy is limited to in-frame clones, with some not included. V, J and clone size are those of that table, while D and trimming were read from the DNA. In the table there are approximately 150,000 clones, over 90% of which are singletons. The Seattle site enrolled patients during active infection and followed them longitudinally. The sample originates from a study of blood T cell repertoires in COVID-19. Study information: COVID-19 samples, acute and convalescent, were from the United States, Italy and Spain. Sources were T cells, B-cell-depleted T cells, or PBMCs; the material itself was cDNA or gDNA.

Germline V gene data show CDR1 as SGDLS and CDR2 as YYNGEE. The CDR3 totals 16 residues. V was pared by 4 bases and J by 3 bases, with 19 bases between. The chain joins TRBV9 to TRBJ1-1, with a possible D match to TRBD1 (5 bases). What was sequenced was peripheral blood. The clonotype was recovered from a woman aged 55-70 years with COVID-19, enrolled during active disease. This chain's CDR3 is CASSPRGRGRYTEAFF. The CDR3, as DNA: TGTGCCAGCAGCCCACGAGGTAGGGGTCGATACACTGAAGCTTTCTTT.